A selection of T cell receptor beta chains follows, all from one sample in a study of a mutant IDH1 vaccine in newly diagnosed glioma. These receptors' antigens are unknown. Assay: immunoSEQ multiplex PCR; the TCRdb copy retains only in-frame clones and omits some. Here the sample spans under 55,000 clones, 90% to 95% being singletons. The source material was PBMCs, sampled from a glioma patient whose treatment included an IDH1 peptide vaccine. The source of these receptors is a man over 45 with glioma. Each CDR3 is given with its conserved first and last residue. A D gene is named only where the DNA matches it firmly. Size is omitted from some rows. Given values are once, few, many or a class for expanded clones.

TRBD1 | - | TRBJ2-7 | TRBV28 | TGTGCCAGCAGTGCAACGGGACAGACCTACGAGCAGTACTTC | CASSATGQTYEQYF
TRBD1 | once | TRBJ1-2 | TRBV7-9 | TGTGCCAGCAGACATCATCAGGGGGACTATGGCTACACCTTC | CASRHHQGDYGYTF
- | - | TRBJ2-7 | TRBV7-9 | TGTGCCAGCAGCGAAACGGAGGTTTCCTACGAGCAGTACTTC | CASSETEVSYEQYF
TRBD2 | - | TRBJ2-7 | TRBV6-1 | TGTGCCAGCAGTGTCCGACTAGCGGGAGCTGGGGGGGACTACGAGCAGTACTTC | CASSVRLAGAGGDYEQYF
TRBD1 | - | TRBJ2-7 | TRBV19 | TGTGCCAGTAGTCTACAGGGGGGCGAGCAGTACTTC | CASSLQGGEQYF
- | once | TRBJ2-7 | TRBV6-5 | TGTGCCAGCAGTCGGGGTGGCCGCAACTACGAGCAGTACTTC | CASSRGGRNYEQYF
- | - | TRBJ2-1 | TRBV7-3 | TGTGCCAGCAGTTCCTGGGGCAAAGAGGGGGGCAATGAGCAGTTCTTC | CASSSWGKEGGNEQFF
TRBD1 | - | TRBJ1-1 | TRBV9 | TGTGCCAGCAGCGTAGAGTACAGGGGTGGTGAAGCTTTCTTT | CASSVEYRGGEAFF
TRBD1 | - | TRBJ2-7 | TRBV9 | TGTGCCAGCAGCGTGGGACCCGGGACAGGGTCCTACGAGCAGTACTTC | CASSVGPGTGSYEQYF
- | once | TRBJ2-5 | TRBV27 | TGTGCCAGCAGTCCTGGGATCTCCGGGGAGACCCAGTACTTC | CASSPGISGETQYF
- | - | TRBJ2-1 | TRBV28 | TGTGCCAGCATCCCGGGGACACCCGCCAATGAGCAGTTCTTC | CASIPGTPANEQFF
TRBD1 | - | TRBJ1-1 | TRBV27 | TGTGCCAGCAGTTTAGGGACAGGGGGCACTGAAGCTTTCTTT | CASSLGTGGTEAFF
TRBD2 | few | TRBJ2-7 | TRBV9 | TGTGCCAGCAGCGTAGGGGGGGGACCCACCTACGAGCAGTACTTC | CASSVGGGPTYEQYF
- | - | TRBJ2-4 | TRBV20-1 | TGCAGTGCTGGACCGGACAACATTCAGTACTTC | CSAGPDNIQYF
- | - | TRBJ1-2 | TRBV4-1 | TGCGCCAGCAGCCAAGAACCAGACAGGCTAGATGGCTACACCTTC | CASSQEPDRLDGYTF
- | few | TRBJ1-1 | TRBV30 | TGTGCCTGGAGTGTACTGGAGGAAGCTTTCTTT | CAWSVLEEAFF
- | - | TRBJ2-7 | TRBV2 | TGTGCCAGCAGTGAAGGGGGGGACCTCTACGAGCAGTACTTC | CASSEGGDLYEQYF
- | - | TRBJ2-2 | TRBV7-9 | TGTGCCAGCAGCGCCAAACAGGGCTTTAGCCAGAACACCGGGGAGCTGTTTTTT | CASSAKQGFSQNTGELFF
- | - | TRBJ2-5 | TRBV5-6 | TGTGCCAGCAGCCCCGGCCCCAGGGACCAAGAGACCCAGTACTTC | CASSPGPRDQETQYF
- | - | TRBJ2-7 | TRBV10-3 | TGTGCCATCAGTGACCTCGGCGGGTCCTACGAGCAGTACTTC | CAISDLGGSYEQYF
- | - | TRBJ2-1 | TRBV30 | TGTGCCTGGAGTCGGGGGTCCCTCAATGAGCAGTTCTTC | CAWSRGSLNEQFF
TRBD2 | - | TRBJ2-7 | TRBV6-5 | TGTGCCAGCAGTTACGCACTAGCGGAAAACTACGAGCAGTACTTC | CASSYALAENYEQYF
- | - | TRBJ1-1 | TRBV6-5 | TGTGCCAGCAGGACTGACAGGCGCACTGAAGCTTTCTTT | CASRTDRRTEAFF
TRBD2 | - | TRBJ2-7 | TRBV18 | TGTGCCAGCTCACCAAGTAGGACTAGAGAGTACGAGCAGTACTTC | CASSPSRTREYEQYF
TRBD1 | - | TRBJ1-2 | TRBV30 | TGTGCCTGGAGTCCGCCCCGGACAGGTGGCTATGGCTACACCTTC | CAWSPPRTGGYGYTF
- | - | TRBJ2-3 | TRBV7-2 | TGTGCCAGCAGCTTATTCAGGGGGGCAGATACGCAGTATTTT | CASSLFRGADTQYF
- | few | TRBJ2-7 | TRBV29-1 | TGCAGCGTTGATAGTGGCTCCTACGAGCAGTACTTC | CSVDSGSYEQYF
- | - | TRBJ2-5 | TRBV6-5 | TGTGCCAGCAGTTACGGCGGAACACAAGAGACCCAGTACTTC | CASSYGGTQETQYF
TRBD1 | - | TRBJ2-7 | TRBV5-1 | TGCGCCAGCAGCGTGGGGACAGGGTGGTACGAGCAGTACTTC | CASSVGTGWYEQYF
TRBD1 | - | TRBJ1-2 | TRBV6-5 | TGTGCCAGCAGTCGGAGCTCAGGGGGACTCTATGGCTACACCTTC | CASSRSSGGLYGYTF
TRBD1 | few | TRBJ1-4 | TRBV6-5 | TGTGCCAGCAATCGACAGGGAGATGAAAAACTGTTTTTT | CASNRQGDEKLFF
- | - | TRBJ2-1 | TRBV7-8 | TGTGCCAGCAGCCCAAGTATCAATGAGCAGTTCTTC | CASSPSINEQFF
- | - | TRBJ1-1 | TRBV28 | TGTGCCAGCAGTCTCGATTCCTACCTTGGGGAAACCACTGAAGCTTTCTTT | CASSLDSYLGETTEAFF
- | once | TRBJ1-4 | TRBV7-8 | TGTGCCAGCAGCTTAGAGGGACCTGCCGATGAAAAACTGTTTTTT | CASSLEGPADEKLFF
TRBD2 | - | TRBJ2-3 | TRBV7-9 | TGTGCCAGCAGCTTAAGGGCGGGAGGGTCTGAAGATACGCAGTATTTT | CASSLRAGGSEDTQYF